This note documents a single T cell receptor beta chain sequence. This clonotype was found many times. What antigen it recognizes has not been identified. There are no base qualities to consult, and no much larger clone falls within one base. This sample was included in a study of Graves' ophthalmopathy and Graves' hyperthyroidism listed by TCRdb under 2018. For the study in its entirety: Peripheral blood was collected before any treatment was given, at the time of initial diagnosis. T-cell repertoires of thyroid tissue and blood were compared in about 6 hyperthyroidism patients. In total, 135 blood samples were TCR-sequenced: 40 to 45 ophthalmopathy, roughly 80 hyperthyroidism and approximately 17 hyperthyroidism-to-ophthalmopathy patients. An independent validation cohort was composed of roughly 18 hyperthyroidism patients and around 16 patients who later progressed from hyperthyroidism to ophthalmopathy. The 100 or so discovery patients were divided at random into training and test sets in a 7:3 ratio. Following sample collection, hyperthyroidism patients were given methimazole at a starting dose of 30 mg daily, and ophthalmopathy patients were given high-dose intravenous methylprednisolone. To explore V-J signatures that distinguish ophthalmopathy from hyperthyroidism, a discovery set of about a hundred patients was enrolled, made up of approximately 45 with ophthalmopathy and 57 with stable hyperthyroidism. The study used signatures of the TCR beta repertoire to tell Graves' ophthalmopathy apart from Graves' hyperthyroidism and to predict which patients would progress to ophthalmopathy. General conclusions and limits of the study: No statistical method was used to set the sample size in advance, and the investigators knew which group each participant was assigned to. Most expanded thyroid clonotypes with a frequency above 0.001 also appeared in blood, which suggests that blood repertoires may reflect the immune response in the thyroid. In cross-validation, the 13-signature model distinguished ophthalmopathy from stable hyperthyroidism with about 87% sensitivity and 81% to 83% specificity, and in the test set the corresponding values were about 80% and 75%. In validation, the model predicted ophthalmopathy progression with about 71% sensitivity and less than 80% specificity; 12 predicted patients were CT-confirmed with GO in a median of about 7.1 months.

Germline trimming: 4 bases from V, 4 bases from J; junction bases outside gene matches: 9. The germline V gene encodes CDR1 SGDLS and CDR2 YYNGEE. The CDR3 sequence holds 15 residues, the cysteine and phenylalanine included. The sequence is cut down to CDR3 DNA, 45 bases in frame from base 1. Patients with ophthalmopathy had moderately to severely active disease, with a Clinical Activity Score of 3 or more, a NOSPECS grade of 4 or more, and a disease duration of less than 3 months. Anyone with other autoimmune diseases, uncontrolled infections, pregnancy or lactation was excluded from the study. Diagnosis relied on clinical symptoms, serum thyroxine, TRAb, thyroid ultrasound and orbital computed tomography. Ficoll-Paque density gradient centrifugation was used to isolate PBMCs from 9.5 to 10 ml of fresh peripheral blood. Trizol reagent was used to extract the total RNA, and its quality was then checked on an Agilent 2100 Bioanalyzer.

TCR beta CDR3 regions were amplified from RNA transcripts for repertoire sequencing. The first round was an RT-PCR using HTBI primers with the Qiagen OneStep RT-PCR kit, and this first round was followed by a second-round multiplex PCR, then size selection and purification. Sequencing of the libraries was carried out on an Illumina HiSeq2000 in paired-end mode with 100 bp reads. As for the original processing: SOAPnuke was used to process the reads, removing any read that contained adapters or uncalled bases, had a mean Phred below 15, or lacked an exact match to the constant primer or identifier. High-quality paired reads were merged with COPE v1.2.5. Unique nucleotide sequences were defined as clonotypes and aligned to IMGT TRB V, D and J references using MiTCR v1.1. The analysis was limited to V-J combinations with a frequency above 0.0001, which together covered 99% to 99.2% of the repertoires. For each V-J combination, a TCR clonal expansion and chaos score was defined as F50 clonal expansion divided by the chaos observed in the TCRdist matrix. Welch's t-statistics and random forest were used to reduce the features to around 13 V-J combinations, which were then used as input to a naive Bayes classifier. Thyroid-blood repertoire similarity was quantified with the Morisita-Horn index. The public sequencing data were trimmed at Q25 with fastp and processed into clonotypes with MiXCR by TCRdb, which kept only in-frame beta chains. Entries that share a CDR3 protein sequence are merged under the most common genes and DNA. The V and J calls and clone size are TCRdb's, not the authors'. This sample is represented by about 410,000 distinct CDR3 sequences; roughly 18% of them were singletons. The ten largest clonotypes hold around 1.6% of the sample.

The sequence came from a woman aged 18-35 years with Graves' ophthalmopathy. Donor details come from another sample of the same person, matched by shared clones. The chain is assembled from TRBV9 and TRBJ1-2, with 8 junctional bases fitting TRBD1. The material sequenced was peripheral blood. The nucleotide sequence is TGTGCCAGCAGCCCCTTGGCGGACAGGGTCTATGGCTACACCTTC. This yields the protein CASSPLADRVYGYTF.